The clone carrying this T cell receptor beta chain has only a few counts. Its antigen is undetermined. A much larger clone sits a single nucleotide away, making a read error possible. The final CDR3 position lacks the conserved phenylalanine or tryptophan, pointing to a likely read error. Arm-PCR of CDR3 regions and iRepertoire HTBI primers were used to build TCR beta libraries. TCRdb passed the multiplex PCR reads through MiXCR, listing each CDR3 protein once. The sample lists about 460,000 distinct CDR3 sequences, around 15% occurring once. V gave up 5 bases and J gave up 3 bases, with 13 bases separating them. CDR3 size: 14 residues. The germline V gene has CDR1 SNHLY and CDR2 FYNNEI. This specimen comes from a study of regulatory T cells in long-lasting Graves disease. Study findings and constraints: Persistent cases favored TRBV28, TRBJ1-2 and TRBJ2-5.

Time point: newly diagnosed GD, antithyroid drugs for less than 3 months. Generation of the TCR library employed RNA extracted from PBMCs. The same specimen was also included in a second study, on T cells in Graves' hyperthyroidism and ophthalmopathy.

The rearrangement uses TRBV2 and TRBJ1-2; D unclear. The receptor comes from a woman aged 45 to 65 with Graves disease. The sequences come from peripheral blood mononuclear cells (PBMCs), collected at new diagnosis, from a patient treated with antithyroid drugs. The CDR3 DNA reads TGTGCCAGCAGTCCGGAGGGTCGGGACTATGGCTACACCCTC. Translation gives CASSPEGRDYGYTL.